These 25 T cell receptor beta chains were all obtained from the same sample, sequenced in a study of spatial heterogeneity in lung cancer. TCRdb reprocessed the 5' RACE reads via MiXCR and lists one record per CDR3 protein. Altogether tens of thousands of distinct CDR3 sequences are present, under 6% being singletons, with the ten largest covering nearly 7.5%. Time point reported: sample taken at primary tumor resection. The input material, whole RNA from tumor, nontumor lung or frozen PBMC, was sequenced unsorted. This specimen consisted of PBMCs, obtained at surgery. All receptors derive from a male donor with early-stage non-small cell lung cancer.

This clonotype was detected many times. The V gene is TRBV10-3, the J gene TRBJ1-5; D perhaps matches TRBD1 (5 bases). The CDR3 is 13 residues long. Trimming stripped 4 bases from V and 7 bases from J, with 11 bases between. Germline-derived CDR1 and CDR2 are ENHRY and SYGVKD. The CDR3 DNA follows: TGTGCCATCAGTGGTGGCAGGGAACAGCCCCAGCATTTT. Its translation: CAISGGREQPQHF.

There are many counts of this clonotype. The chain links TRBV6-5 to TRBJ1-1, with a weak D call TRBD1 (6 bases). This CDR3 has 14 residues. CDR1 MNHEY and CDR2 SVGAGI come from the germline V gene. Between the trimmed V and J ends, which lost 2 bases and 8 bases, there was a span of 15 bases. CDR3 sequence (DNA): TGTGCCAGCAGTTACGTTTCCCGGGACAAGGAAGCTTTCTTT. Protein: CASSYVSRDKEAFF.

This clonotype was seen ten or more times. This chain uses TRBV30 with TRBJ1-5, with D unclear. V lost 2 bases and J lost 2, with 10 bases in between. The CDR3 contains 14 residues. Per the germline V gene, CDR1 is GTSNPN and CDR2 is SVGIG (reference sequence). The CDR3 loop reads CAWSPLGGNQPQHF. The CDR3 DNA is TGTGCCTGGAGTCCGCTGGGCGGCAATCAGCCCCAGCATTTT. Drawing the rest from reference TRBV30 and TRBJ1-5, the complete variable domain is SQTIHQWPATLVQPVGSPLSLECTVEGTSNPNLYWYRQAAGRGLQLLFYSVGIGQISSEVPQNLSASRPQDRQFILSSKKLLLSDSGFYLCAWSPLGGNQPQHFGDGTRLSIL.

This clonotype has a count of ten or more. The DNA for the CDR3 is TGTGCCAGCAAAGGGGCCGGGACACGACAGCCCCAGCATTTT. It is translated as CASKGAGTRQPQHF. The chain uses TRBV6-2 or TRBV6-3 and TRBJ1-5; D possibly corresponds to TRBD1 (6 bases). Germline V gene sequence: CDR1 MNHEY, CDR2 SVGEGT. The CDR3 consists of 14 residues. V lost 7 bases and J lost 7, with 17 bases in between.

This clonotype turned up a few times. The chain links TRBV20-1 to TRBJ1-5; a weak D match, TRBD1 (5 bases). V was trimmed by 3 bases and J by 3 bases, leaving 15 bases between them. This CDR3 contains 15 residues. Germline V gene sequence: CDR1 DFQATT, CDR2 SNEGSKA (reference sequence). CDR3 in amino acids: CSARGSPRANQPQHF. The CDR3 DNA is TGCAGTGCTAGGGGCAGCCCCAGGGCCAATCAGCCCCAGCATTTT.

Ten or more counts support this clonotype. V gene TRBV18 combines with J gene TRBJ1-5; tentatively, D is TRBD1 (6 bases). The germline gives CDR1 KGHSH, CDR2 LQKENI. V was pared by 8 bases and J by 4 bases, with 12 bases between. The CDR3 is made up of 13 amino acids. This chain's CDR3 is CASRDRRNQPQHF. CDR3 in DNA: TGTGCCAGCCGCGACAGGAGGAATCAGCCCCAGCATTTT. Filled out from reference TRBV18 and TRBJ1-5, the complete variable domain reads NAGVMQNPRHLVRRRGQEARLRCSPMKGHSHVYWYRQLPEEGLKFMVYLQKENIIDESGMPKERFSAEFPKEGPSILRIQQVVRGDSAAYFCASRDRRNQPQHFGDGTRLSIL.

This clonotype was recorded at least ten times. The chain combines TRBV4-2 with TRBJ2-7, with TRBD1 matching over 9 bases. Germline CDR1 reads LGHNA; CDR2 reads YNFKEQ. With V trimmed by 3 bases and J by 5 bases, 5 bases remained unmatched. This CDR3 region has 14 residues. CDR3 in amino acids: CASSHPGQGNEQYF. The CDR3 bases are TGTGCCAGCAGCCACCCGGGACAGGGTAACGAGCAGTACTTC.

This clonotype showed up many times. The chain carries TRBV18 and TRBJ2-3; 8 bases fit TRBD2. This CDR3 region has 16 residues. With 2 bases clipped from V and 3 bases from J, the junction kept 7 bases outside the gene matches. Germline values: CDR1 KGHSH, CDR2 LQKENI. The CDR3: CASSPSSGSPTDTQYF. The CDR3 DNA reads TGTGCCAGCTCACCATCGAGCGGGAGCCCAACAGATACGCAGTATTTT. Based on the CDR3 plus reference TRBV18 and TRBJ2-3, the full variable domain is NAGVMQNPRHLVRRRGQEARLRCSPMKGHSHVYWYRQLPEEGLKFMVYLQKENIIDESGMPKERFSAEFPKEGPSILRIQQVVRGDSAAYFCASSPSSGSPTDTQYFGPGTRLTVL.

This clonotype was seen ten or more times. The V call is TRBV20-1, the J call TRBJ2-7; the match to TRBD2 covers 10 bases. The CDR3 sequence is 17 residues long. V lost 5 bases and J lost 2; bases outside the gene matches: 15. Germline CDR1 is DFQATT and CDR2 is SNEGSKA (reference sequence). In DNA, the CDR3 is TGCAGTGCTCAAACGCCTTACCTTCTAGCGGGAGCCTACGAGCAGTACTTC. The encoded protein is CSAQTPYLLAGAYEQYF.

At least ten counts were recorded for this clonotype. The chain is built from TRBV15 and TRBJ2-7, with 7 positions matching TRBD1. This CDR3 comprises 17 residues. V shed 0 bases and J 0 bases; nucleotides not matched to a gene: 8. The germline V gene encodes CDR1 LNHNV and CDR2 YYDKDF (reference sequence). CDR3 nucleotide sequence: TGTGCCACCAGCAGAGAAAGGGGGACAGAGGCCTCCTACGAGCAGTACTTC. This sequence encodes CATSRERGTEASYEQYF.

In this sample, this clonotype turned up many times. DNA for the CDR3: TGTGCCAGCAGCCCGCCGGCAGCGGAGACCCAGTACTTC. It codes for CASSPPAAETQYF. V gene TRBV7-8 combines with J gene TRBJ2-5; D gene unclear. Looked up from germline, CDR1 is SGHVS and CDR2 is FQNEAQ. Trimming shortened V by 5 bases and J by 5 bases, and 12 bases separated the two germline ends. The CDR3 sequence is 13 residues long. Full variable domain (outside the CDR3, taken from reference TRBV7-8 and TRBJ2-5): GAGVSQSPRYKVAKRGQDVALRCDPISGHVSLFWYQQALGQGPEFLTYFQNEAQLDKSGLPSDRFFAERPEGSVSTLKIQRTQQEDSAVYLCASSPPAAETQYFGPGTRLLVL.

This clonotype was seen repeatedly, ten times or more. The V gene is TRBV10-1, the J gene TRBJ2-7; a weak D match, TRBD1 (6 bases). The CDR3 length is 14 residues. From germline, CDR1 is WNHNN and CDR2 SYGVQD (reference sequence). V lost 3 bases and J 5 bases, leaving 14 bases between the germline ends. This CDR3 is CASSDNREIHEQYF. Here the CDR3 DNA reads TGCGCCAGCAGTGATAACAGGGAAATCCACGAGCAGTACTTC.

In this sample, this clonotype turned up a few times. The chain is built from TRBV6-2 or TRBV6-3 and TRBJ1-1, with a possible D match to TRBD1 (6 bases). The germline CDR1 and CDR2 sequences are MNHEY and SVGEGT. With 6 bases removed from V and 0 bases from J, the gap between germline ends came to 14 bases. The CDR3 spans 15 residues. The CDR3: CASSSLGDMNTEAFF. The CDR3 DNA follows: TGTGCCAGCAGCTCCCTTGGGGACATGAACACTGAAGCTTTCTTT.

This clonotype occurred many times. The chain is built from TRBV25-1 and TRBJ2-3; TRBD2 agrees at 12 bases. CDR1 and CDR2 from the germline V gene are MGHDK and SYGVNS. The CDR3 runs 16 residues. V dropped 4 bases and J dropped 2; count of bases not matched to a gene: 4. CDR3 DNA: TGTGCCAGCAGTGCAGGACTAGCGGGGCACACAGATACGCAGTATTTT. Protein sequence: CASSAGLAGHTDTQYF. Full variable domain (rest looked up from reference TRBV25-1 and TRBJ2-3): EADIYQTPRYLVIGTGKKITLECSQTMGHDKMYWYQQDPGMELHLIHYSYGVNSTEKGDLSSESTVSRIRTEHFPLTLESARPSHTSQYLCASSAGLAGHTDTQYFGPGTRLTVL.

By sample share, this clonotype is medium-sized. The chain carries TRBV4-3 and TRBJ2-1; TRBD2 matches at 7 bases. V shed 4 bases and J 4 bases; nucleotides not matched to a gene: 7. Germline V gene sequence: CDR1 LGHNA, CDR2 YSLEER. This CDR3 spans 15 amino acids. This chain's CDR3 is CASSPRLADYNEQFF. CDR3 coding DNA: TGCGCCAGCAGCCCTAGACTAGCAGATTACAATGAGCAGTTCTTC.

This chain's CDR3 is CASSPGPLEQYF. The CDR3 nucleotides are TGTGCCAGCAGCCCGGGACCCCTCGAGCAGTACTTC. The chain combines TRBV7-2 with TRBJ2-7; tentatively, D is TRBD1 or TRBD2 (5 bases each). Germline CDR1 and CDR2: SGHTA and FQGNSA. The CDR3 covers 12 residues. With 5 bases removed from V and 6 bases from J, the gap between germline ends came to 11 bases.

This clonotype was seen a handful of times. V is TRBV2 and J is TRBJ2-3; D is undetermined. Germline values: CDR1 SNHLY, CDR2 FYNNEI. The length of the CDR3 is 13 residues. Deletions cut 7 bases from V and 0 bases from J, with 8 bases between. The CDR3 protein is CASMTDSTDTQYF. CDR3 DNA: TGTGCCAGCATGACGGATAGCACAGATACGCAGTATTTT.

This clonotype is categorized as medium-sized. The chain uses TRBV10-3 and TRBJ1-5, with a tentative D call TRBD1 (6 bases). V was clipped by 10 bases and J by 2 bases, with 12 bases between them. This CDR3 comprises 13 residues. Germline-derived CDR1 and CDR2 are ENHRY and SYGVKD. The CDR3 spells CATQDSGNQPQHF. The CDR3 DNA reads TGTGCCACCCAGGACAGCGGCAATCAGCCCCAGCATTTT.

This clonotype was counted many times. The chain has TRBV20-1 and TRBJ2-7; D unclear. The CDR3 has 13 residues. Germline CDR1 is DFQATT and CDR2 is SNEGSKA (reference sequence). Deletions cut 2 bases from V and 7 bases from J, with 15 bases between. This CDR3 is CSARSTTALEQYF. CDR3 nucleotides: TGCAGTGCTAGATCGACGACTGCGTTAGAGCAGTACTTC.

This clonotype was found many times. The gene calls are TRBV7-9 and TRBJ1-2, with D maybe TRBD1 (6 bases). The germline V gene has CDR1 SEHNR and CDR2 FQNEAQ (reference sequence). V lost 4 bases and J lost 7, with 16 bases in between. The CDR3 extends over 14 amino acids. The CDR3 spells CASSYTGLEAGYTF. The CDR3 DNA sequence: TGTGCCAGCAGCTATACAGGGTTGGAGGCTGGCTACACCTTC.

This clonotype was recorded at least ten times. The chain links TRBV7-8 to TRBJ2-3; D could derive from TRBD1 or TRBD2 (8 bases each). The CDR3 sequence is 19 residues long. V lost 2 bases, J lost 4 bases, and 25 bases lay in between. CDR1 is SGHVS and CDR2 is FQNEAQ in the germline V gene. The CDR3 loop is CASSLSGQGVAGPSDTQYF. CDR3 nucleotide sequence: TGTGCCAGCAGCTTAAGTGGACAGGGTGTAGCGGGACCCTCAGATACGCAGTATTTT.

The J gene is TRBJ1-1, the V gene TRBV7-3; D gene ambiguous. Germline V gene sequence: CDR1 SGHTA, CDR2 FQGTGA. The CDR3 is made up of 13 amino acids. V gave up 5 bases and J gave up 1 base, with 8 bases separating them. CDR3 coding DNA: TGTGCCAGCAGCACACACCGGAACACTGAAGCTTTCTTT. This sequence encodes CASSTHRNTEAFF. The full variable domain, its missing parts supplied by reference TRBV7-3 and TRBJ1-1, is GAGVSQTPSNKVTEKGKYVELRCDPISGHTALYWYRQSLGQGPEFLIYFQGTGAADDSGLPNDRFFAVRPEGSVSTLKIQRTERGDSAVYLCASSTHRNTEAFFGQGTRLTVV.

This clonotype was seen at least ten times. This rearrangement joins TRBV3-1 to TRBJ2-4, with D perhaps assigned TRBD1 or TRBD2 (5 bases each). Trimming took off 4 bases at V and 0 bases at J, with 10 bases between the two ends. Looked up from germline, CDR1 is LGHDT and CDR2 is YNNKEL (reference sequence). This CDR3 contains 15 residues. The CDR3 protein is CASSPGPLAKNIQYF. The CDR3 DNA sequence: TGTGCCAGCAGCCCGGGACCCTTAGCCAAAAACATTCAGTACTTC.

This clonotype occurred many times. This chain joins TRBV29-1 and TRBJ2-2, with TRBD1 identical over 9 bases. This CDR3 is built from 14 residues. The germline V gene encodes CDR1 SQVTM and CDR2 ANQGSEA. V lost 5 bases to trimming and J lost 3 bases; unmatched junction nucleotides: 4. The CDR3 here is CSVLTGGYTGELFF. The CDR3 nucleotides are TGCAGCGTTTTGACAGGGGGGTACACCGGGGAGCTGTTTTTT.

Judged by abundance, this clonotype is medium-sized. The chain uses TRBV6-2 or TRBV6-3 and TRBJ1-6, with D perhaps matching TRBD1 (5 bases). Trimming pared 4 bases from V and 0 bases from J, leaving 22 bases between. The CDR3 is made up of 20 amino acids. Germline assignment: CDR1 MNHEY and CDR2 SVGEGT. The DNA of the CDR3 is TGTGCCAGCAGTTCTACTTCCTCAGGGATTCTGAGCTCCTATAATTCACCCCTCCACTTT. Residues: CASSSTSSGILSSYNSPLHF.